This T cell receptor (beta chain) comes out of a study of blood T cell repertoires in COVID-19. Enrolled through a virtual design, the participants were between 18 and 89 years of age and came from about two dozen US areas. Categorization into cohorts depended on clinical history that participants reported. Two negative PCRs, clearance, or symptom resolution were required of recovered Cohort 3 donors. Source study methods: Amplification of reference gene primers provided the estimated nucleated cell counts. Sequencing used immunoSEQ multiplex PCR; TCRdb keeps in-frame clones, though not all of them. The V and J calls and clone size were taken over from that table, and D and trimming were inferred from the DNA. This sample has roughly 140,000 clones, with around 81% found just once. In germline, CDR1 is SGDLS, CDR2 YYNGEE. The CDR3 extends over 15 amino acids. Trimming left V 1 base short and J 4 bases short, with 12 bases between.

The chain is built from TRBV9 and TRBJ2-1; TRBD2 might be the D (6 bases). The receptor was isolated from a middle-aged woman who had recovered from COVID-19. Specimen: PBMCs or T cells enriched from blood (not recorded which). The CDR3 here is CASSVQGLTYNEQFF. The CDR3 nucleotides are TGTGCCAGCAGCGTACAGGGACTGACGTACAATGAGCAGTTCTTC.